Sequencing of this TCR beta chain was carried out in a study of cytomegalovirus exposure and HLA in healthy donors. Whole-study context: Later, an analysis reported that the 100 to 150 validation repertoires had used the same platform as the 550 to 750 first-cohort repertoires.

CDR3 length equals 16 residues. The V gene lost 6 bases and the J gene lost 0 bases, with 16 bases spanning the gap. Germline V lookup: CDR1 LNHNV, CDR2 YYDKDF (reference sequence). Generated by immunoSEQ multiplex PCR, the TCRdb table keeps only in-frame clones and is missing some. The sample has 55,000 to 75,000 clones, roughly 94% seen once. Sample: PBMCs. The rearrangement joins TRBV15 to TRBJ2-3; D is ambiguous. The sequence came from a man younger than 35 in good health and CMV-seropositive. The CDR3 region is CATRASTPPSTDTQYF. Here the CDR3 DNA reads TGTGCCACCAGGGCCTCGACTCCTCCTAGCACAGATACGCAGTATTTT. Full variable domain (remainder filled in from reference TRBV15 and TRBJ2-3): DAMVIQNPRYQVTQFGKPVTLSCSQTLNHNVMYWYQQKSSQAPKLLFHYYDKDFNNEADTPDNFQSRRPNTSFCFLDIRSPGLGDTAMYLCATRASTPPSTDTQYFGPGTRLTVL.